Listed below are T cell receptor beta chains from one sample, sequenced in a study of blood T cell repertoires in COVID-19. The repertoire was sequenced with immunoSEQ multiplex PCR; TCRdb's copy has only in-frame clones and lacks some. Here the sample spans about 91,000 clones, roughly 88% being singletons. The sample was peripheral blood. These receptors were collected from a woman in her 70s with acute or convalescent COVID-19. CDR3s include the opening cysteine and the closing phenylalanine or tryptophan. The D gene is left open where the match is weak. Clone size appears in some rows only: once, few, many, or a class for an expanded clone.

V gene	D gene	J gene	clone size	CDR3 DNA	CDR3 protein
TRBV5-1	TRBD2	TRBJ2-5	.	TGCGCCAGCAGCTCCGGGACTAGCGGACAAGAGACCCAGTACTTC	CASSSGTSGQETQYF
TRBV28	TRBD1	TRBJ2-3	.	TGTGCCAGCAGTTTAATGAGGGGGCGCACAGATACGCAGTATTTT	CASSLMRGRTDTQYF
TRBV5-1	TRBD2	TRBJ2-3	.	TGCGCCAGCAGCCATAGCGGGGGGGCCGTCGATACGCAGTATTTT	CASSHSGGAVDTQYF
TRBV28	TRBD1	TRBJ2-5	.	TGTGCCAGCAGTTTATCCCTTAGGACAGGGGGCAGGGAGGAGACCCAGTACTTC	CASSLSLRTGGREETQYF
TRBV5-1	.	TRBJ2-1	.	TGCGCCAGCAGCTTGGCCCTCCCAGCGGACAATGAGCAGTTCTTC	CASSLALPADNEQFF
TRBV7-9	TRBD2	TRBJ2-2	.	TGTGCCAGCAGCTTACTCCGCCGCGGGACTAGCGGGAGCACCGGGGAGCTGTTTTTT	CASSLLRRGTSGSTGELFF
TRBV4-1	.	TRBJ1-3	.	TGCGCCAGCAGCCAAGGCCCCCAGGGGGGAAACACCATATATTTT	CASSQGPQGGNTIYF
TRBV5-1	TRBD2	TRBJ2-7	.	TGCGCCAGCAGCTCCCTGGGGGAGGGAACTGACGAGCAGTACTTC	CASSSLGEGTDEQYF
TRBV7-9	.	TRBJ2-2	.	TGTGCCAGCAGCCCAGTGCGTGCTAGTCCCGGGGAGCTGTTTTTT	CASSPVRASPGELFF
TRBV12-3/TRBV12-4	.	TRBJ1-2	once	TGTGCCAGCAGTTTTGGGGGACTTGGTGGCTACACCTTC	CASSFGGLGGYTF
TRBV7-9	TRBD1	TRBJ1-4	.	TGTGCCAGCAGCTTAGGGACAGGGGAGAGGAATGAAAAACTGTTTTTT	CASSLGTGERNEKLFF
TRBV5-1	TRBD2	TRBJ2-3	.	TGCGCCAGCAGCTTGGCCGGGACTAGCGGAGGGGGGGATACGCAGTATTTT	CASSLAGTSGGGDTQYF
TRBV10-3	TRBD1	TRBJ2-1	.	TGTGCCATATCGGGACAGAGCTACAATGAGCAGTTCTTC	CAISGQSYNEQFF
TRBV7-9	TRBD1	TRBJ1-4	.	TGTGCCAGCAGCTCGACAGGGGGCAGAGAAAAACTGTTTTTT	CASSSTGGREKLFF
TRBV5-1	TRBD2	TRBJ2-3	.	TGCGCCAGCAGCTCCGGGACTAGCGCTTCTACGCAGTATTTT	CASSSGTSASTQYF
TRBV2	.	TRBJ1-4	.	TGTGCCAGCAGTCCCGGACAGCTATATAATGAAAAACTGTTTTTT	CASSPGQLYNEKLFF
TRBV27	TRBD1	TRBJ2-2	.	TGTGCCAGCAGACAGCCCGGGACAGGTAACACCGGGGAGCTGTTTTTT	CASRQPGTGNTGELFF
TRBV6-5	TRBD1	TRBJ1-2	many	TGTGCCAGCAAACAGACAGGGTCGGAAAACTATGGCTACACCTTC	CASKQTGSENYGYTF
TRBV29-1	.	TRBJ2-3	.	TGCAGCTTAATAAACCGGGACTTTAGCACAGATACGCAGTATTTT	CSLINRDFSTDTQYF
TRBV7-9	TRBD1	TRBJ1-2	.	TGTGCCAGCAACCGTATCGACAGGGGGCCAGACTATGGCTACACCTTC	CASNRIDRGPDYGYTF
TRBV12-3/TRBV12-4	.	TRBJ1-5	.	TGTGCCAGCAGCCCCGACAGGTTCCAGCCCCAGCATTTT	CASSPDRFQPQHF
TRBV6-1	.	TRBJ2-2	.	TGTGCCAGCAGTGAAACCCGACGACTATACAACACCGGGGAGCTGTTTTTT	CASSETRRLYNTGELFF
TRBV5-5	.	TRBJ2-3	.	TGTGCCAGCAGCTTGGTTGAAGCGGATACGCAGTATTTT	CASSLVEADTQYF
TRBV4-1	.	TRBJ1-2	.	TGCGCCAGCAGCCAATCTTACAGCGGGGGCTACACCTTC	CASSQSYSGGYTF
TRBV7-3	.	TRBJ2-1	.	TGTGCCAGCAGCTTAACCCAGGCGGGTAGGGATGAGCAGTTCTTC	CASSLTQAGRDEQFF
TRBV27	TRBD1	TRBJ1-2	.	TGTGCCAGCAGCCCCGGGACAGGGGTCTATGGCTACACCTTC	CASSPGTGVYGYTF
TRBV24-1	.	TRBJ1-5	.	TGTGCCACCAGTGATACACAGGGTAGGAATCAGCCCCAGCATTTT	CATSDTQGRNQPQHF
TRBV5-8	TRBD1	TRBJ1-6	.	TGTGCCAGCAGCTTACGACAGGGCGCCTCACCCCTCCACTTT	CASSLRQGASPLHF
TRBV3-1/TRBV3-2	.	TRBJ2-1	once	TGTGCCAGCAGCCAATTTAAAGACAGCCTGTCCTACAATGAGCAGTTCTTC	CASSQFKDSLSYNEQFF
TRBV7-9	.	TRBJ2-4	.	TGTGCCAGCAGCCCCGGGATTGCCAAAAACATTCAGTACTTC	CASSPGIAKNIQYF
TRBV3-1/TRBV3-2	.	TRBJ1-6	.	TGTGCCAGCACCACAGGGTTCTCACCCCTCCACTTT	CASTTGFSPLHF
TRBV28	.	TRBJ1-1	.	TGTGCCAGCAGTTCAAAGAACACTGAAGCTTTCTTT	CASSSKNTEAFF
TRBV14	TRBD1	TRBJ1-1	.	TGTGCCAGCAGCCAAGTTCTGCCCAGGGGGCTCACTGAAGCTTTCTTT	CASSQVLPRGLTEAFF
TRBV2	TRBD1	TRBJ1-1	.	TGTGCCAGCAGTGAATGGGACAGTATGAACACTGAAGCTTTCTTT	CASSEWDSMNTEAFF
TRBV19	.	TRBJ2-1	.	TGTGCCAGTAGTACGCGGACAGCAATGCAGTTCTTC	CASSTRTAMQFF
TRBV7-6	.	TRBJ2-5	.	TGTGCCAGCGGCCCCAGGGGAGAGACCCAGTACTTC	CASGPRGETQYF
TRBV30	TRBD2	TRBJ2-5	.	TGTGCCTGGAGTGTACGGCGGGGGCAAGAGACCCAGTACTTC	CAWSVRRGQETQYF
TRBV6-1	.	TRBJ1-4	.	TGTGCCAGCAGTGCGACCGCTATCATGGCAGCCCTAGATAATGAAAAACTGTTTTTT	CASSATAIMAALDNEKLFF
TRBV6-5	TRBD1	TRBJ2-1	.	TGTGCCAGCAGGAAGGCCGGGACAGACTACAATGAGCAGTTCTTC	CASRKAGTDYNEQFF
TRBV7-2	.	TRBJ1-1	.	TGTGCCAGCAGCACACTGAACACTGAAGCTTTCTTT	CASSTLNTEAFF
TRBV27	.	TRBJ2-7	many	TGTGCCAGCAGTTTACATATATCCGGGACAACCTACGAGCAGTACTTC	CASSLHISGTTYEQYF
TRBV24-1	TRBD1	TRBJ2-2	.	TGTGCCACCAGAACGGGACAGTCGAACACCGGGGAGCTGTTTTTT	CATRTGQSNTGELFF
TRBV7-8	.	TRBJ2-7	.	TGTGCCAGCAGCCGGGGGCAGGTGAGCTCCTACGAGCAGTACTTC	CASSRGQVSSYEQYF
TRBV13	TRBD2	TRBJ2-1	.	TGTGCCAGCAGCATGGATGAGCGGGGTGAGGACAATGAGCAGTTCTTC	CASSMDERGEDNEQFF
TRBV7-8	TRBD1	TRBJ1-6	few	TGTGCCAGCAGCTTAGCAGGGACAGGGAGTAATTCACCCCTCCACTTT	CASSLAGTGSNSPLHF
TRBV3-1/TRBV3-2	.	TRBJ2-7	.	TGTGCCAGCAGCCAGAGGGGGTCCAACGAGCAGTACTTC	CASSQRGSNEQYF
TRBV19	TRBD2	TRBJ2-7	few	TGTGCCAGTAGTAAGACTAGCGTCTCCTACGAGCAGTACTTC	CASSKTSVSYEQYF
TRBV2	TRBD1	TRBJ1-5	.	TGTGCCAGCAGAGAGACAGGGGATAGCAATCAGCCCCAGCATTTT	CASRETGDSNQPQHF
TRBV2	TRBD1	TRBJ1-5	.	TGTGCCAGCAGTGCCGGGACAGGGGGCCGTCAGCCCCAGCATTTT	CASSAGTGGRQPQHF
TRBV5-1	.	TRBJ1-2	.	TGCGCCAGCAGCTTGGAAGGGTTTCGGGGAGCTAACTATGGCTACACCTTC	CASSLEGFRGANYGYTF
TRBV18	TRBD2	TRBJ2-2	.	TGTGCCAGCTTACGGACTAGCGGGATTACCGGGGAGCTGTTTTTT	CASLRTSGITGELFF
TRBV12-3/TRBV12-4	.	TRBJ1-2	.	TGTGCCAGCAGTGGCAGGGTACGGTATGGCTACACCTTC	CASSGRVRYGYTF
TRBV5-1	TRBD1	TRBJ1-1	once	TGCGCCAGCAGCATGACAGGGGCCGAAGCTTTCTTT	CASSMTGAEAFF